This T cell receptor beta chain came from a study of blood T cell repertoires in COVID-19. About the study: There were acute and convalescent COVID-19 samples, and they came from the United States, Italy and Spain. T cells, B-cell-depleted T cells, or PBMCs supplied cDNA or gDNA.

This clone was detected only a few times. The ends lost 2 bases at V and 0 bases at J; junction bases unmatched: 4. The CDR3 is 17 amino acids. CDR1 and CDR2 (germline): MNHEY, SVGEGT. Authors' data handling: The assay estimated nucleated cells by amplifying reference gene primers. Data came from immunoSEQ multiplex PCR; TCRdb stores just in-frame clones and leaves some out. V and J calls and clone size are given by that table; D and trimming were obtained from the DNA. The table lists 95,000 to 150,000 clones, under 90% of them singletons, with around 4.5% in the top ten. Input material: peripheral blood. The source of this sequence is a woman between 65 and 79 years old with acute or convalescent COVID-19. V and J are TRBV6-2 or TRBV6-3 and TRBJ2-2; 9 bases line up with TRBD2. The CDR3 sequence: CASSYTSGGPNTGELFF. DNA for the CDR3: TGTGCCAGCAGTTACACGAGCGGGGGGCCGAACACCGGGGAGCTGTTTTTT.